Following are 6 T cell receptor beta chains from one sample sequenced in a study of T cell responses to AZD1222 COVID-19 vaccine. Method: immunoSEQ multiplex PCR; TCRdb's copy keeps in-frame clones and lacks some. This table holds around 140,000 clones, roughly 90% found once. The material was peripheral blood, obtained 28 days after the second AZD1222 dose. These receptors came from an adult who received the AZD1222 COVID-19 vaccine.

The V call is TRBV2, the J call TRBJ1-5, with D unclear. Trimming stripped 3 bases from V and 0 bases from J, with 9 bases between. Germline V lookup: CDR1 SNHLY, CDR2 FYNNEI. This CDR3 comprises 15 residues. CDR3 sequence reads: CASSDNNYSNQPQHF. CDR3 in DNA: TGTGCCAGCAGTGATAACAATTATAGCAATCAGCCCCAGCATTTT.

The chain uses TRBV7-3 and TRBJ2-7; maybe TRBD2 (6 bases). Trimming removed 8 bases from V and 4 bases from J, with 21 bases in between. The germline CDR1 and CDR2 sequences are SGHTA and FQGTGA. The CDR3 runs to 15 residues. CDR3 sequence reads: CASEHPGLARYEQYF. The DNA for the CDR3 is TGTGCCAGCGAGCACCCAGGGCTAGCGAGGTACGAGCAGTACTTC.

The chain carries TRBV29-1 and TRBJ2-2; TRBD2 agrees at 12 bases. CDR1 and CDR2 (germline): SQVTM, ANQGSEA. The V segment lost 6 bases and the J segment 4 bases; nucleotides outside the gene matches: 6. This CDR3 is built from 15 residues. In DNA form, the CDR3 reads TGCAGCGTAGGACTAGCGGGACTAGGCACCGGGGAGCTGTTTTTT. The encoded protein is CSVGLAGLGTGELFF.

CDR3 bases: TGTGCCTGGAGTGTAGGATCCGGGACAGGGGTTGGAAAACTGTTTTTT. Translation: CAWSVGSGTGVGKLFF. This chain uses TRBV30 with TRBJ1-4; 10 nucleotides align to TRBD1. There are 16 residues in the CDR3. Looked up from germline, CDR1 is GTSNPN and CDR2 is SVGIG (reference sequence). Trimming cost V 0 bases and J 10 bases; bases outside gene matches: 11.

This clone was seen only once. The chain recombines TRBV9 with TRBJ2-5; 11 bases are shared with TRBD1. Germline trimming cut 3 bases from V and 5 bases from J; bases unmatched to any gene: 6. Per germline, CDR1 SGDLS and CDR2 YYNGEE. This CDR3 comprises 15 residues. This CDR3 reads CASSGMGQGGETQYF. The CDR3 DNA reads TGTGCCAGCAGCGGGATGGGACAGGGGGGCGAGACCCAGTACTTC.

The chain couples TRBV3-1 (or the pseudogene TRBV3-2) to TRBJ1-3; 7 bases are shared with TRBD1. The length of the CDR3 is 13 residues. Losses at the gene ends were 4 bases for V and 3 bases for J; bases not matched to a gene: 0. The germline V gene encodes CDR1 LGHDT and CDR2 YNNKEL (reference sequence). In DNA, the CDR3 is TGTGCCAGCAGCCGGGACAGTGGAAACACCATATATTTT. Protein: CASSRDSGNTIYF.